This TCR beta chain is drawn from a study of blood T cell repertoires in COVID-19. Study-level information: Acute and convalescent COVID-19 specimens originated in the United States, Italy and Spain. Sample material is recorded as cDNA or gDNA derived from T cells, B-cell-depleted T cells, or PBMCs.

Only in-frame clones appear in the TCRdb table, and some are missing; sequencing was by immunoSEQ multiplex PCR. The sample yields about 160,000 clones, 70% to 85% seen once. Seattle patient enrollment occurred during active infection, with longitudinal follow-up thereafter. The CDR3 length is 16 residues. Losses at the gene ends were 3 bases for V and 6 bases for J; bases not matched to a gene: 8. The germline CDR1 and CDR2 sequences are KGHSH and LQKENI. The sequencing input was peripheral blood. This receptor was taken from a man older than 75 with COVID-19, enrolled during active disease. This sequence joins TRBV18 and TRBJ1-2; the match to TRBD1 covers 12 bases. The CDR3 DNA follows: TGTGCCAGCTCACCCGGGACAGGGGGCTGGCTCGATGGCTACACCTTC. This codes for CASSPGTGGWLDGYTF.